This TCR beta chain comes out of a study of shared clonotypes between healthy human individuals. General study points: Relative to their counterparts shared across all four donors, non-shared clonotypes exhibited diminished generation probabilities.

As to this clone: Its antigen is currently unknown.

Genomic DNA per cell subset filled all wells of several immunoSEQ plates. Original handling: ImmunoSEQ output lacked quality scores and full-length reads, limiting matched filtering. The method was immunoSEQ multiplex PCR; TCRdb's version includes in-frame clones alone and lacks a portion of them. That table supplies the V and J calls and clone size; D and trimming were determined from the DNA. The sample lists millions of clones; 85% to 95% were seen once. Germline assignment: CDR1 MNHEY and CDR2 SMNVEV (reference sequence). The CDR3 has 15 residues. Unmatched junction bases numbered 8, after V lost 6 bases and J lost 1 base.

The sequence derives from a man between 18 and 29 years old in good health. The sequenced material came from naive CD4+ T cells sorted from blood. Subset noted: CD45RA+ positively selected. The chain employs TRBV27 and TRBJ2-7; 8 bases align to TRBD1. CDR3 in amino acids: CASSQRDRPSYEQYF. The CDR3 region has the DNA TGTGCCAGCAGCCAACGGGACAGGCCGTCCTACGAGCAGTACTTC.